This TCR beta chain was sequenced in a study of blood T cell repertoires in COVID-19. The CDR3 consists of 15 residues. Sequenced by immunoSEQ multiplex PCR; TCRdb stores in-frame clones only, minus some. The table shows fewer than 350,000 clones, with roughly 89% occurring only once. Cohort 3 donors were reported recovered after two negative PCRs, clearance, or symptom resolution. The sequence was obtained from a middle-aged woman who had recovered from COVID-19. The V and J genes are TRBV21-1 and TRBJ2-7; whether TRBD2, the table's D call, matches the DNA was not checked. TRBV21-1 represents a pseudogene. The sample consisted of PBMCs or T cells enriched from blood (not recorded which). CDR3 sequence: CAGPNRTSGSHEQYF. The DNA for the CDR3 is TGTGCCGGACCGAATCGGACTAGCGGGAGCCACGAGCAGTACTTC.